This T cell receptor (beta chain) was observed in a study of graft-versus-host responses after intestinal transplantation. The V segment lost 4 bases and the J segment 7 bases; nucleotides outside the gene matches: 8. The CDR3 covers 15 residues. Looked up from germline, CDR1 is SQVTM and CDR2 is ANQGSEA. The sample holds one count of this clone. Its antigen remains unidentified. Assay used: immunoSEQ multiplex PCR; TCRdb lists only in-frame clones, some missing. The sample carries approximately 76,000 clones, 84% recorded once. V gene TRBV29-1 combines with J gene TRBJ2-1, with 12 bases fitting TRBD2. This material consisted of unstimulated CD4+ T cells sorted from spleen or lymph node cells, taken before transplant. The receptor was isolated from a human donor who was the organ donor for an intestinal transplant. CDR3 amino acids: CSVALLAGGPNEQFF. CDR3 nucleotides: TGCAGCGTTGCTCTACTAGCGGGGGGCCCGAATGAGCAGTTCTTC.